This paragraph covers one T cell receptor beta chain sequence. The conserved phenylalanine or tryptophan is not found at the CDR3 terminus, so this likely reflects a read error. Because the CDR3's place on the DNA is in doubt, the DNA is left out and the CDR3 is given as listed by TCRdb. The data derive from a study of breast tumors, draining lymph nodes, adjacent tissues. TCRdb reanalysed the multiplex PCR reads using MiXCR and keeps one entry per CDR3 protein. The sample includes some 85,000 distinct CDR3 sequences, roughly 28% of them seen just once. Breast cancer patients provided tissue from their axillary draining lymph nodes. The CDR3 region is 13 residues in length, termini included. In germline, CDR1 is SNHLY, CDR2 FYNNEI.

This sequence was found in a female donor with breast cancer. Some clones in this sample may be carry-over from other donors' samples. The rearrangement joins TRBV2 to TRBJ1-2. Sequencing was carried out using axillary lymph node tissue. CDR3 amino acids: CASRTAYGYAFAS.